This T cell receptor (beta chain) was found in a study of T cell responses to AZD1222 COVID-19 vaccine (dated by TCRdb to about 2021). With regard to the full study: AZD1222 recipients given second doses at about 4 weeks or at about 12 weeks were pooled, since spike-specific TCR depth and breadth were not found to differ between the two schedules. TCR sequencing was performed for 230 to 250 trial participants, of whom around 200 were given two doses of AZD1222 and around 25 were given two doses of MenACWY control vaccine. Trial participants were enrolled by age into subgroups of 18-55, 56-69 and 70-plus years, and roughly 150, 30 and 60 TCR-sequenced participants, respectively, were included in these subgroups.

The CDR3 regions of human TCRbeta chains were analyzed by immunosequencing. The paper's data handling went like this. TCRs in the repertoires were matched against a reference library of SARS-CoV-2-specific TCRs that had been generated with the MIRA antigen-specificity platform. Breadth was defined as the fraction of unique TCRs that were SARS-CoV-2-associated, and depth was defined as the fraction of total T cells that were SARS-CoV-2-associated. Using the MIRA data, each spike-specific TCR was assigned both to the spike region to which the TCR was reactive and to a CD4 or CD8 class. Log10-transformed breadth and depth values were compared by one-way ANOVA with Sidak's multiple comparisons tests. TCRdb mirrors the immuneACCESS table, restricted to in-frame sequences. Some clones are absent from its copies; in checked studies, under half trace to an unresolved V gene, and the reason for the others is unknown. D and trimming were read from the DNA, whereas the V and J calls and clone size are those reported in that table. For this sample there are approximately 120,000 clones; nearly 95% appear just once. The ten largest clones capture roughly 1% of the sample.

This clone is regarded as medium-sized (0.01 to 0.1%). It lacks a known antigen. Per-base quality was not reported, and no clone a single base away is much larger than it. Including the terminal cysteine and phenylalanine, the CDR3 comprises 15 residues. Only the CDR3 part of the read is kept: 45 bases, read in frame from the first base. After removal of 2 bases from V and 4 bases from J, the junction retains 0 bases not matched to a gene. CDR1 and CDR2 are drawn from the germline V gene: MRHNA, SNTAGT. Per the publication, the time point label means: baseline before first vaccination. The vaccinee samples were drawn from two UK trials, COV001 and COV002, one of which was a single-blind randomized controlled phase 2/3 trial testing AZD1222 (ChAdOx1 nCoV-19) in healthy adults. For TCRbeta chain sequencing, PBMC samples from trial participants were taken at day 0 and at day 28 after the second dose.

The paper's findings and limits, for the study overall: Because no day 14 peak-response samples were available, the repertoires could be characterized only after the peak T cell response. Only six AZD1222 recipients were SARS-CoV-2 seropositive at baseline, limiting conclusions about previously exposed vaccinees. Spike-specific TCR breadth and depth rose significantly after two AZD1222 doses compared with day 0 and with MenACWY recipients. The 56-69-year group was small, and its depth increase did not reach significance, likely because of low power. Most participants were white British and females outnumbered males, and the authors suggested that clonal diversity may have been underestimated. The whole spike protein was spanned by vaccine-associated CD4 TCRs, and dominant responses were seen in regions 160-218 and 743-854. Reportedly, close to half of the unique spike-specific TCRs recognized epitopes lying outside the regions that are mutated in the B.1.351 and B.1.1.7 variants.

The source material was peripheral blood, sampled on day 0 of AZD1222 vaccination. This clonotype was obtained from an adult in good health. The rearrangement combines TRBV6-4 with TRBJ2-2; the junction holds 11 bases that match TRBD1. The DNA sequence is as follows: TGTGCCAGCAGTGACGGGACAGGGGGCACCGGGGAGCTGTTTTTT. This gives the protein CASSDGTGGTGELFF.